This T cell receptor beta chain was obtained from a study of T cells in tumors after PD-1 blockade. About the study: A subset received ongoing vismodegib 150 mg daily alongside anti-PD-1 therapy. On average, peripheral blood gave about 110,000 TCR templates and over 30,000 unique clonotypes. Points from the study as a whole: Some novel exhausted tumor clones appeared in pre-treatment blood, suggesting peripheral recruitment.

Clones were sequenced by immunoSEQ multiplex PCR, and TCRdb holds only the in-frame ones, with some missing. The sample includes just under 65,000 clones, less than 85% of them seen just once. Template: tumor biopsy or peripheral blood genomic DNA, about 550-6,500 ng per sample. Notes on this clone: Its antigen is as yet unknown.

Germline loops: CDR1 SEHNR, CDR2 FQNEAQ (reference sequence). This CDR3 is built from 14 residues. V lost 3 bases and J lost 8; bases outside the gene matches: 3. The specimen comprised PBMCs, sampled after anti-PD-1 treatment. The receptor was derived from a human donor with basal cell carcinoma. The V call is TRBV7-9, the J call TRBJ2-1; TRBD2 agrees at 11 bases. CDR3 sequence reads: CASSFSGGADEQFF. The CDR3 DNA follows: TGTGCCAGCAGCTTTAGCGGGGGGGCCGATGAGCAGTTCTTC.